This entry describes one T cell receptor (beta chain). Clones were sequenced by immunoSEQ multiplex PCR, and TCRdb holds only the in-frame ones, with some missing. The table shows 270,000 or so clones, with roughly 85% occurring only once. The CDR3 covers 12 residues. The V and J ends lost 2 bases and 4 bases respectively, with 4 bases between them. Germline CDR1 SEHNR, CDR2 FQNEAQ (reference sequence). These data originate in a study of blood T cell repertoires in COVID-19. Overall study: Researchers got acute and convalescent COVID-19 samples from the United States, Italy and Spain. T cells, B-cell-depleted T cells, or PBMCs provided the cDNA or gDNA that served as material.

The chain links TRBV7-9 to TRBJ2-3; no definite D call. The receptor was derived from a woman aged 18 to 35 with acute or convalescent COVID-19. The sequenced sample was peripheral blood. The CDR3 reads CASSLSSDTQYF. The CDR3 coding sequence is TGTGCCAGCAGCTTAAGCTCAGATACGCAGTATTTT.